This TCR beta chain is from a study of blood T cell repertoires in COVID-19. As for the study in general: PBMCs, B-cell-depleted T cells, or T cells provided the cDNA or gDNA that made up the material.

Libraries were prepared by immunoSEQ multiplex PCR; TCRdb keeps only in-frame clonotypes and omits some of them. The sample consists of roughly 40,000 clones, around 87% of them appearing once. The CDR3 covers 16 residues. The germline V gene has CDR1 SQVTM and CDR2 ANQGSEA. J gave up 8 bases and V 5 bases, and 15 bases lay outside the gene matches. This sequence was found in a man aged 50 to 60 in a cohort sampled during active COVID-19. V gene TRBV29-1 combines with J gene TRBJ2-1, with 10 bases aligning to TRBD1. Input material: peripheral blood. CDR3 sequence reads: CSVRPGETGGWDEQFF. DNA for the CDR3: TGCAGCGTTCGCCCGGGAGAGACAGGGGGCTGGGATGAGCAGTTCTTC.